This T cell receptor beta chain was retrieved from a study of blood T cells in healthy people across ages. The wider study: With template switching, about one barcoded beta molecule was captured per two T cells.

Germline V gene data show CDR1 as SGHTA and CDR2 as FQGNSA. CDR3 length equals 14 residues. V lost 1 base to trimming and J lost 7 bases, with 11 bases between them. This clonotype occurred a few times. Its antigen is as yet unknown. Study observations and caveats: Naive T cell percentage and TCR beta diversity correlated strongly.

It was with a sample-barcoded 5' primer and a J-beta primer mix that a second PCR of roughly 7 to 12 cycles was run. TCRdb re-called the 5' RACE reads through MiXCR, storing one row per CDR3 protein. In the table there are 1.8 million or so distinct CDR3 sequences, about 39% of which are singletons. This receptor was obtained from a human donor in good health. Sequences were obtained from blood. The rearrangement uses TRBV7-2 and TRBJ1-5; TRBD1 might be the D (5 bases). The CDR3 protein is CASSLGGRGQPQHF. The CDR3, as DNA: TGTGCCAGCAGCTTAGGGGGCCGTGGGCAGCCCCAGCATTTT.